This T cell receptor beta chain was sequenced for a study of T-cell memory formation after mild COVID-19. Study as a whole: Clusters of TCRs were largely donor specific.

The CDR3 spans 13 residues. Trimming cost V 6 bases and J 5 bases, with 12 bases left between them. TCRdb ran MiXCR on the 5' RACE reads and lists one entry per CDR3 protein. The sample has 350,000 to 400,000 distinct CDR3 sequences, 13% to 15% seen once. The receptor was derived from a man between 18 and 35 years old who had mild COVID-19 (a few samples of this study predate the infection). Cell type and time point are not known. The gene calls are TRBV12-3 or TRBV12-4 and TRBJ2-3; D is undetermined. Material: PBMCs or a T cell subset sorted from them (not recorded which). CDR3 sequence reads: CASSLMAKDTQYF. The CDR3 DNA follows: TGTGCCAGCAGCCTAATGGCGAAAGATACGCAGTATTTT.